These T cell receptor beta chains were read from a single sample in a study of T cells after yellow fever vaccination. MiXCR, applied by TCRdb to the 5' RACE reads, yields one record per CDR3 protein. Among approximately 250,000 distinct CDR3 sequences listed, around 5.3% were seen once. The source material was CD4+ T cells sorted from PBMCs, sampled on the day of the yellow fever booster vaccination. Receptors were obtained from a man between 18 and 35 years old who received the YFV17D yellow fever vaccine. The conserved cysteine and the conserved F or W are not part of the CDR3 here. The D gene is left open where the match is weak.

TRBD2	TRBV5-1	TRBJ2-3	ASRRLAGVTDTQY
-	TRBV5-1	TRBJ1-6	ASSPRTTSPMPLH
-	TRBV7-6	TRBJ2-1	ASILKEARSYNEQF
-	TRBV3-1	TRBJ1-1	ASSRVGDTEAF
-	TRBV3-1	TRBJ1-1	ASSLDPEVTEAF
-	TRBV5-1	TRBJ1-1	ASIGQMNTEAF
-	TRBV20-1	TRBJ1-4	SALNEKLF
-	TRBV20-1	TRBJ2-6	SATDRRGANVLT
TRBD1	TRBV27	TRBJ1-4	ASSQQGQRGEKLF
-	TRBV7-2	TRBJ1-1	ASRVQTATEAF
-	TRBV7-8	TRBJ2-3	ASRLGGTDTQY
TRBD1	TRBV7-2	TRBJ1-1	ASSLRQGSETEAF
TRBD1	TRBV24-1	TRBJ2-3	ATSENRGPDTQY
-	TRBV7-2	TRBJ1-1	ASSPRGRNTEAF
TRBD2	TRBV7-2	TRBJ2-2	ASSLVGLAVFTGELF
TRBD2	TRBV18	TRBJ2-5	ASSPGGSETQY
-	TRBV9	TRBJ2-3	ASSVVESNEDTQY
-	TRBV5-1	TRBJ2-7	ASSERELYEQY
-	TRBV2	TRBJ2-2	ASSRGIGELF
-	TRBV25-1	TRBJ1-6	ASSEQSSYNSPLH
-	TRBV20-1	TRBJ1-3	SASHWGIGNTIY
-	TRBV12-3/TRBV12-4	TRBJ1-1	ASSNLPGTEAF
TRBD1	TRBV4-3	TRBJ2-1	ASSQEGPGQGHNEQF
TRBD1	TRBV5-4	TRBJ2-3	ASSLAPGGADTQY
-	TRBV2	TRBJ1-2	ASSEGGYGYT
-	TRBV29-1	TRBJ1-2	SVDTYGYT
TRBD1	TRBV20-1	TRBJ2-7	SAREGRGNYEQY
TRBD1	TRBV20-1	TRBJ1-2	SARGVGQALNGYT
TRBD1	TRBV18	TRBJ2-7	ASSRGGRIYEQY
-	TRBV5-4	TRBJ2-2	ASTRDGGLTGELF
TRBD1	TRBV6-6	TRBJ2-4	ASSYRDRGSGTKNIQY
-	TRBV27	TRBJ1-1	ASSYLGNTEAF
TRBD1	TRBV10-3	TRBJ2-5	AISPGNRGSQETQY
-	TRBV7-2	TRBJ2-5	ASSARVQETQY
TRBD1	TRBV27	TRBJ1-1	ASGTGSTSGNTEAF
-	TRBV7-2	TRBJ1-2	ASSLGQFYGYT
TRBD2	TRBV14	TRBJ2-5	ASSPLRAGGYETQY
-	TRBV7-2	TRBJ2-7	ASSSSGPGEQY
-	TRBV7-2	TRBJ2-2	ASIRGTGGELF
TRBD1	TRBV7-2	TRBJ1-6	ASSSMTGVANSPLH
-	TRBV12-3/TRBV12-4	TRBJ2-3	ASRLTGTDTQY
-	TRBV2	TRBJ2-1	ASSGSYNEQF
-	TRBV9	TRBJ2-6	ASSVQGSGANVLT
-	TRBV7-2	TRBJ2-5	ASSLALVPQETQY
-	TRBV20-1	TRBJ2-7	SAQGTSEEQY
TRBD2	TRBV5-1	TRBJ2-3	ASSRLAGGRTDTQY
-	TRBV20-1	TRBJ1-1	SARDRGAQAF